The clone carrying this T cell receptor (beta chain) was detected only once. These data originate in a study of blood T cell repertoires in COVID-19. Study as a whole: From T cells, B-cell-depleted T cells, or PBMCs came the material, which was cDNA or gDNA.

The repertoire was sequenced with immunoSEQ multiplex PCR; TCRdb's copy has only in-frame clones and lacks some. The sample yields 380,000 or so clones, roughly four fifths seen once. This CDR3 region has 14 residues. The germline V gene encodes CDR1 KGHSH and CDR2 LQKENI. Trimming took 3 bases from V and 10 from J, leaving 16 bases between them. The V call is TRBV18, the J call TRBJ2-1, with D possibly matching TRBD2 (5 bases). The sequence was obtained from a human donor with acute or convalescent COVID-19. The donor label of this sample is uncertain. Sequencing input: peripheral blood. The chain's CDR3 is CASSPPSPGYEQFF. The CDR3 DNA reads TGTGCCAGCTCACCGCCCTCTCCGGGGTACGAGCAGTTCTTC.